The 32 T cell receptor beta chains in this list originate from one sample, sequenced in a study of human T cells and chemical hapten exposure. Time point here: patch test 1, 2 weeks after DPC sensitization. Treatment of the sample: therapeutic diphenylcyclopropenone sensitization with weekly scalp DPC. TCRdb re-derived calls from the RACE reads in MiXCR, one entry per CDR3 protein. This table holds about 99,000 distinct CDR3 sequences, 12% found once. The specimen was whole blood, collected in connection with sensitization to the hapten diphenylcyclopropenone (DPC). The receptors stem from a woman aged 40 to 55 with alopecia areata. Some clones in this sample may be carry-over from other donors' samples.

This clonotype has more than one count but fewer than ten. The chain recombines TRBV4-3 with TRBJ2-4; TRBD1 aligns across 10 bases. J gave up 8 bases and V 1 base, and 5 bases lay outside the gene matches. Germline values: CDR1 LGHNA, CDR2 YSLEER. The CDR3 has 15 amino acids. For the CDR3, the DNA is TGCGCCAGCAGCCAAGCGGACAGGGGGGGACACATTCAGTACTTC. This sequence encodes CASSQADRGGHIQYF.

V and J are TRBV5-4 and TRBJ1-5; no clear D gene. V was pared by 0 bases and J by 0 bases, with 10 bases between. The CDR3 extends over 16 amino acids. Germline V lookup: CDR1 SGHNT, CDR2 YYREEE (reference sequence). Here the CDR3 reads CASSLGPPYSNQPQHF. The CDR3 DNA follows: TGTGCCAGCAGCTTGGGGCCGCCCTATAGCAATCAGCCCCAGCATTTT.

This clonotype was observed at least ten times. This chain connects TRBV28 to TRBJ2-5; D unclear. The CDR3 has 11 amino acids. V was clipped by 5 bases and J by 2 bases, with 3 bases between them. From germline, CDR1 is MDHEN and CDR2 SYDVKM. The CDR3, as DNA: TGTGCCAGCAGTGCACAAGAGACCCAGTACTTC. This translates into CASSAQETQYF.

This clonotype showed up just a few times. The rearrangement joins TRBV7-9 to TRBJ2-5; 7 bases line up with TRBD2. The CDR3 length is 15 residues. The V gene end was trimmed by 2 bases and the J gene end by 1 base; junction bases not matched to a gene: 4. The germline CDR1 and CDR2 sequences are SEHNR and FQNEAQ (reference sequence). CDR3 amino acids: CASSLMGGSQETQYF. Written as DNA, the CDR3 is TGTGCCAGCAGCTTAATGGGCGGGAGCCAAGAGACCCAGTACTTC.

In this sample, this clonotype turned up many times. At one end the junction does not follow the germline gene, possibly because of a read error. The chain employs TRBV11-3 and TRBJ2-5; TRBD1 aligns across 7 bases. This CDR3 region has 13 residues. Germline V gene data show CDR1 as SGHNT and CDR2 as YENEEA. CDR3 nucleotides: TGCGCCAGCAGCTTGGGACAGAAAGAGACCCAGTACTTC. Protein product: CASSLGQKETQYF.

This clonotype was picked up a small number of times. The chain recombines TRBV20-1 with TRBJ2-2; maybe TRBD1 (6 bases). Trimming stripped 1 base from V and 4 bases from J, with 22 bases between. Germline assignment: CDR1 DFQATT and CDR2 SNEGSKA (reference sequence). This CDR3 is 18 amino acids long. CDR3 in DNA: TGCAGTGCTAGAGGAACCTTCAAGGGGTGGGGGCCCACCGGGGAGCTGTTTTTT. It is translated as CSARGTFKGWGPTGELFF.

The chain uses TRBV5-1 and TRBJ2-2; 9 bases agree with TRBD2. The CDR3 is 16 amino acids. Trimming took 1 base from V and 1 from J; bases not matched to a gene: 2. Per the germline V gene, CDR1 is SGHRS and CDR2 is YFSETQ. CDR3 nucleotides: TGCGCCAGCAGCTTGATACTAGCGGGGAACACCGGGGAGCTGTTTTTT. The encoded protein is CASSLILAGNTGELFF.

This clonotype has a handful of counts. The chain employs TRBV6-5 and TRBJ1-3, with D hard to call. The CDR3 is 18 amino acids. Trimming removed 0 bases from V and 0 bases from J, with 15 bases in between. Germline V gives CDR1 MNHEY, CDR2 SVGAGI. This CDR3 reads CASSYSTSTAHSGNTIYF. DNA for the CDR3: TGTGCCAGCAGTTACTCTACGTCAACGGCCCACTCTGGAAACACCATATATTTT.

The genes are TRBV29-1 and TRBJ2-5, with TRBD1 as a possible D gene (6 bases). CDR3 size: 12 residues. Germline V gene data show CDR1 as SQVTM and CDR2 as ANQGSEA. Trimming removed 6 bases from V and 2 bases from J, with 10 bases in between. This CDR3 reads CSVDRNQETQYF. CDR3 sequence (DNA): TGCAGCGTCGACAGGAATCAAGAGACCCAGTACTTC.

The CDR3 DNA is TGCAGTGCTAGAGATTACAGCCAAGAGACCCAGTACTTC. As protein: CSARDYSQETQYF. This rearrangement joins TRBV20-1 to TRBJ2-5; D is undetermined. CDR3 length equals 13 residues. The germline gives CDR1 DFQATT, CDR2 SNEGSKA (reference sequence). Trimming took off 0 bases at V and 1 base at J, with 6 bases between the two ends.

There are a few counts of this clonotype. In nucleotides, the CDR3 is TGTGCCAGCAGATCGAGGGGCAGCACAGATACGCAGTATTTT. Translating gives CASRSRGSTDTQYF. The V call is TRBV3-1, the J call TRBJ2-3, with D perhaps assigned TRBD1 or TRBD2 (5 bases each). Germline V gene sequence: CDR1 LGHDT, CDR2 YNNKEL (reference sequence). There are 14 residues in the CDR3. With 6 bases removed from V and 0 bases from J, the gap between germline ends came to 10 bases.

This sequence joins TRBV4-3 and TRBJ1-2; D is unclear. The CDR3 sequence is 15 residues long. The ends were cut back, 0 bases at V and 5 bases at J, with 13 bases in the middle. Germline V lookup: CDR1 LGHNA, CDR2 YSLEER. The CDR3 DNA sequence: TGCGCCAGCAGCCAAGAGATCCTTCCATCGTATGGCTACACCTTC. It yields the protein CASSQEILPSYGYTF.

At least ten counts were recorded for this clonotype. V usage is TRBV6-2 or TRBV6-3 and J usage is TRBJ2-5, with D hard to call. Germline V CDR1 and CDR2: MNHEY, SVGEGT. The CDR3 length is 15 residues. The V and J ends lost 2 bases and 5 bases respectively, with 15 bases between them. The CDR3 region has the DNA TGTGCCAGCAGTTACACCGGGCTGCTGGTTGAGACCCAGTACTTC. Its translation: CASSYTGLLVETQYF.

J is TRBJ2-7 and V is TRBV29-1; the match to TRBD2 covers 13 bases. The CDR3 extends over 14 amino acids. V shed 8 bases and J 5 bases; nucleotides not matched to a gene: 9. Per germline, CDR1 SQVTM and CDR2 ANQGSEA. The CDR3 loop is CSTTLAGGPNEQYF. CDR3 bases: TGCAGCACGACACTAGCGGGAGGGCCTAACGAGCAGTACTTC.

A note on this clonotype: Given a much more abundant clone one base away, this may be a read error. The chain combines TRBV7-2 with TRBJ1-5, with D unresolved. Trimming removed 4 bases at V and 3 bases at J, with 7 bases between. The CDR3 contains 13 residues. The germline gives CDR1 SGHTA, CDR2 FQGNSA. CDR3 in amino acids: CASSSNPNQPQHF. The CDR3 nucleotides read TGTGCCAGCAGCTCGAACCCCAATCAGCCCCAGCATTTT.

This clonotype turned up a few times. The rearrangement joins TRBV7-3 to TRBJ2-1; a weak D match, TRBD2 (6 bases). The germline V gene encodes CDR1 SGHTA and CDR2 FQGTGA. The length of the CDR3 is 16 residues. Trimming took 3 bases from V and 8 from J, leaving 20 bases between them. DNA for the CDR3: TGTGCCAGCAGCTTTTCACGGTATGGAGGGGCGCATGAGCAGTTCTTC. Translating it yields CASSFSRYGGAHEQFF.

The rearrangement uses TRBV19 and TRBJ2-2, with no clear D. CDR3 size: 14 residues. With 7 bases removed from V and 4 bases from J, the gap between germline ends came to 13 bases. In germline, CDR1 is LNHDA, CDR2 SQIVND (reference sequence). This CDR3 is CASMFGRGTGELFF. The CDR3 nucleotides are TGTGCCAGTATGTTCGGGCGTGGCACCGGGGAGCTGTTTTTT.

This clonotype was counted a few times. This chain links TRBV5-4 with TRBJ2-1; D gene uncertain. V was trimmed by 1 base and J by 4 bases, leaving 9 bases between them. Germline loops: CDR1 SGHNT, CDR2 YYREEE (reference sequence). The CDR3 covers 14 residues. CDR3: CASSLLSLYNEQFF. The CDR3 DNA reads TGTGCCAGCAGCTTGTTGTCACTATACAATGAGCAGTTCTTC.

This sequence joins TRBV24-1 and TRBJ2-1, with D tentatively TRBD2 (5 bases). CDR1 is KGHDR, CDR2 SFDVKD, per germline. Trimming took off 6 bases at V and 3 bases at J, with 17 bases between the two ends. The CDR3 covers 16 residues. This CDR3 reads CATSSPLALYYNEQFF. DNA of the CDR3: TGTGCCACCAGTTCCCCCCTAGCTCTATACTACAATGAGCAGTTCTTC.

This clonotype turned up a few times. CDR3 DNA: TGTGCCCGCGGGAGGGACGGCGAGCAGTACTTC. This codes for CARGRDGEQYF. The chain recombines TRBV21-1 with TRBJ2-7; TRBD2 is taken as the D call from the table, unchecked against the DNA. TRBV21-1 has pseudogene status. The CDR3 runs 11 residues.

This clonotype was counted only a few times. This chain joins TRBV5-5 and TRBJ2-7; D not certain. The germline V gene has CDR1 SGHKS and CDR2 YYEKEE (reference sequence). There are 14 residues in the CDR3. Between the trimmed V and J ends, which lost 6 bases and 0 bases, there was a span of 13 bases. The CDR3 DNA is TGTGCCAGCACCTGGGCCGCGAGCTCCTACGAGCAGTACTTC. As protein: CASTWAASSYEQYF.

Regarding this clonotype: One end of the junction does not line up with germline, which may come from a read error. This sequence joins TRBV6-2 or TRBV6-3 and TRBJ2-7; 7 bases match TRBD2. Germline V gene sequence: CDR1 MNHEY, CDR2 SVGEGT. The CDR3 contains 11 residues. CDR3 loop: CASSYGRGLNF. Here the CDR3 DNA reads TGTGCCAGCAGTTACGGGAGGGGCCTGAACTTC.

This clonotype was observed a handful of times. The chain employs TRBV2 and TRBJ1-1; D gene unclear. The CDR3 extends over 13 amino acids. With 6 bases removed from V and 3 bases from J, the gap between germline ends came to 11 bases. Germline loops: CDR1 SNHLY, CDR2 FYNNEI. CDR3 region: CASRELEDTEAFF. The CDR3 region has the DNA TGTGCCAGCAGGGAACTGGAAGACACTGAAGCTTTCTTT.

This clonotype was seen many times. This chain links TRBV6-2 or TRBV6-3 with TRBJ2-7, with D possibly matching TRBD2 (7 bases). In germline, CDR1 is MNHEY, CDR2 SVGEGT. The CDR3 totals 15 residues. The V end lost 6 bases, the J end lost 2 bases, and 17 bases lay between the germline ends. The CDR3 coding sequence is TGTGCCAGCAGCGCGACCGGGGGGCCGCCCTACGAGCAGTACTTC. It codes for CASSATGGPPYEQYF.

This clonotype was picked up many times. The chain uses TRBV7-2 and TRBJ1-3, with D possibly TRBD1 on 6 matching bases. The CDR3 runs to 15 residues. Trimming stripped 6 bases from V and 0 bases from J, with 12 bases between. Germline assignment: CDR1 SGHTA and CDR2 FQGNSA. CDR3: CASRPQGISGNTIYF. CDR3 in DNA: TGTGCCAGCAGGCCACAGGGAATCTCTGGAAACACCATATATTTT.

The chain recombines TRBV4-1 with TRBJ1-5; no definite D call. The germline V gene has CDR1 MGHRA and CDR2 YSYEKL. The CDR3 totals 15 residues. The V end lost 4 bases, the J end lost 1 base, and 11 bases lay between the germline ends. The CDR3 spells CASSPFPGSNQPQHF. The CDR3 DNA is TGCGCCAGCAGCCCGTTTCCGGGGAGCAATCAGCCCCAGCATTTT.

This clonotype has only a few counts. CDR3 protein: CASSPRSSGAQETQYF. The CDR3 nucleotides read TGCGCCAGCAGCCCCCGTTCGAGCGGAGCCCAAGAGACCCAGTACTTC. The chain has TRBV5-1 and TRBJ2-5, with a possible D match to TRBD2 (5 bases). Germline CDR1 SGHRS, CDR2 YFSETQ. This CDR3 has 16 residues. Trimming took 4 bases from V and 1 from J, leaving 17 bases between them.

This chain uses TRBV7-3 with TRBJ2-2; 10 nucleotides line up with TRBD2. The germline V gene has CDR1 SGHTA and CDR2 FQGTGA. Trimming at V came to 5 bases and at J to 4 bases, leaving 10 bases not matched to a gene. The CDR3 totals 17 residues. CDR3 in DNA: TGTGCCAGCAGCCTAGCCGGGACTAGCGATCGCACCGGGGAGCTGTTTTTT. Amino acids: CASSLAGTSDRTGELFF.

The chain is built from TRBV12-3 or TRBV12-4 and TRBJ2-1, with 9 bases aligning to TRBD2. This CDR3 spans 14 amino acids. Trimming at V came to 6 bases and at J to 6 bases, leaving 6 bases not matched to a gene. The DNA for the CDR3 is TGTGCCAGCAGGTCCCGCGGGAGGGCCAATGAGCAGTTCTTC. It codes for CASRSRGRANEQFF.

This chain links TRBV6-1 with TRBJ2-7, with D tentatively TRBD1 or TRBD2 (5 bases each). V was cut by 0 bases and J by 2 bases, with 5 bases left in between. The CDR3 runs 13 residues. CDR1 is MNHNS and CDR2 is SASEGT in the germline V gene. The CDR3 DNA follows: TGTGCCAGCAGTGAAGCGGGACCCTACGAGCAGTACTTC. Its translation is CASSEAGPYEQYF.

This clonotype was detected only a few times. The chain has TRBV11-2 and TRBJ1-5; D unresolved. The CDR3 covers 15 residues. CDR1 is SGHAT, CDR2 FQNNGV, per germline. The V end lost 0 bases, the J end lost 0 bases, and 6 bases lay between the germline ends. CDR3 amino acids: CASSLDSNSNQPQHF. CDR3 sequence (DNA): TGTGCCAGCAGCTTAGACAGTAATAGCAATCAGCCCCAGCATTTT.

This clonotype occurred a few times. The CDR3 is CASSLMTRYEQYF. The CDR3, as DNA: TGTGCCAGCAGCTTAATGACACGCTACGAGCAGTACTTC. The chain combines TRBV7-2 with TRBJ2-7; D uncertain. V was cut by 2 bases and J by 3 bases, with 8 bases left in between. CDR1 is SGHTA, CDR2 FQGNSA, per germline. The CDR3 spans 13 residues.